The T cell receptor (beta chain) described here comes from a study of blood T cell repertoires in COVID-19. The CDR3 covers 15 residues. CDR1 is DFQATT, CDR2 SNEGSKA, per germline (reference sequence). V was shortened by 3 bases and J by 7 bases, with 19 bases between the two germline ends. Clones were read by immunoSEQ multiplex PCR, and TCRdb kept only the in-frame ones, dropping some. The sample yields just under 350,000 clones, around 90% seen once. This clonotype was obtained from a woman under 30 who had recovered from COVID-19. The sequenced material came from peripheral blood. The rearrangement joins TRBV20-1 to TRBJ2-1; maybe TRBD2 (6 bases). The DNA for the CDR3 is TGCAGTGCTAGTCCTTTCGCGGGGTCTGGGAATGAGCAGTTCTTC. Protein: CSASPFAGSGNEQFF.